Shown below are 10 T cell receptor beta chains from a single sample sequenced in a study of radiation and T cells in renal cell carcinoma. Time point noted: blood 2 weeks post-SBRT. The sample's treatment: 15 Gy SBRT to primary tumor, nephrectomy 4 weeks later. TCRdb keeps only in-frame clones here, not all; method: immunoSEQ multiplex PCR. Of 120,000 or so clones listed, around 85% are singletons. Source: blood, taken from a patient whose treatment included radiotherapy and nephrectomy. Receptor source: a man between 50 and 59 years old with renal cell carcinoma.

To note about this clone: The sample contains more than one DNA sequence encoding this CDR3. The V and J genes are TRBV2 and TRBJ1-2; 8 bases agree with TRBD1. Germline V gene lookup returns CDR1 SNHLY and CDR2 FYNNEI. CDR3 length: 13 amino acids. Trimming cost V 2 bases and J 8 bases; bases outside gene matches: 4. This CDR3 is CASSETGGRGYTF. For the CDR3, the DNA is TGTGCCAGCAGTGAAACAGGGGGGCGGGGCTACACCTTC.

On this clone itself: Lacking the conserved final phenylalanine or tryptophan, this CDR3 likely reflects a read error. V usage is TRBV10-3 and J usage is TRBJ2-7; 7 bases are shared with TRBD1. Per germline, CDR1 ENHRY and CDR2 SYGVKD. The J segment lost 4 bases and the V segment lost 4 bases, leaving 7 bases of the junction unmatched. This CDR3 region has 14 residues. This CDR3 reads CAISGLQGSYEQYL. CDR3 nucleotides: TGTGCCATCAGTGGTCTACAGGGGAGTTACGAGCAGTACCTC.

The chain joins TRBV5-1 to TRBJ2-7, with unresolved D. The CDR3 has 14 residues. The V and J ends lost 0 bases and 6 bases respectively, with 13 bases between them. Germline values: CDR1 SGHRS, CDR2 YFSETQ. The CDR3 nucleotides read TGCGCCAGCAGCTTGGCTCTTCTCACAGCCGAGCAGTACTTC. As protein: CASSLALLTAEQYF.

This clone was picked up a small number of times. J is TRBJ2-1 and V is TRBV19, with 9 bases aligning to TRBD2. Germline CDR1 reads LNHDA; CDR2 reads SQIVND (reference sequence). The CDR3 runs 16 residues. J lost 8 bases, V lost 4 bases, and 12 bases had no gene match. DNA for the CDR3: TGTGCCAGTAGTAGGAGTAGCGGGGGCGGTAGGGATGAGCAGTTCTTC. Its protein product is CASSRSSGGGRDEQFF. Complete variable domain (other parts from reference TRBV19 and TRBJ2-1): DGGITQSPKYLFRKEGQNVTLSCEQNLNHDAMYWYRQDPGQGLRLIYYSQIVNDFQKGDIAEGYSVSREKKESFPLTVTSAQKNPTAFYLCASSRSSGGGRDEQFFGPGTRLTVL.

This sequence joins TRBV2 and TRBJ2-7; 8 nucleotides line up with TRBD2. Germline assignment: CDR1 SNHLY and CDR2 FYNNEI. The CDR3 runs 14 residues. After removal of 3 bases from V and 3 bases from J, the junction contained 4 bases not matched to a gene. The CDR3 loop is CASSDSLAGYEQYF. The CDR3, as DNA: TGTGCCAGCAGTGACAGTCTAGCGGGCTACGAGCAGTACTTC.

This chain connects TRBV10-3 to TRBJ2-6; 9 nucleotides line up with TRBD1. Trimming took 4 bases from V and 4 from J; bases not matched to a gene: 8. The CDR3 has 17 residues. From germline, CDR1 is ENHRY and CDR2 SYGVKD. DNA of the CDR3: TGTGCCATCAGTGGGGAACAGGGGGCGCAAGGGGCCAACGTCCTGACTTTC. Translated, it gives CAISGEQGAQGANVLTF.

The V gene is TRBV27, the J gene TRBJ1-5; D is undetermined. Germline CDR1 and CDR2: MNHEY and SMNVEV (reference sequence). CDR3 length: 13 residues. V lost 2 bases, J lost 3 bases, and 5 bases lay in between. Here the CDR3 reads CASSLRFNQPQHF. CDR3 coding DNA: TGTGCCAGCAGTTTAAGGTTCAATCAGCCCCAGCATTTT.

Written as DNA, the CDR3 is TGTGCCAGCAGCAACGCTTGGGGGAACTATGGCTACACCTTC. Protein: CASSNAWGNYGYTF. The V gene is TRBV6-6, the J gene TRBJ1-2; a weak D match, TRBD1 (5 bases). Deletions cut 6 bases from V and 2 bases from J, with 13 bases between. Looked up from germline, CDR1 is MNHNY and CDR2 is SVGAGI (reference sequence). The CDR3 runs 14 residues.

This chain links TRBV30 with TRBJ2-5, with a weak D call TRBD2 (5 bases). The germline V gene encodes CDR1 GTSNPN and CDR2 SVGIG (reference sequence). V was clipped by 2 bases and J by 0 bases, with 7 bases between them. This CDR3 comprises 13 residues. CDR3 nucleotide sequence: TGTGCCTGGAGTCGGGGTGACCAAGAGACCCAGTACTTC. This codes for CAWSRGDQETQYF.

V gene TRBV5-4 combines with J gene TRBJ2-7, with 7 bases that match TRBD1. V trimming: 1 base; J trimming: 2 bases; junction bases outside the gene matches: 3. The CDR3 has 14 amino acids. CDR1 SGHNT and CDR2 YYREEE come from the germline V gene (reference sequence). CDR3 residues: CASSLWQGAYEQYF. CDR3 in DNA: TGTGCCAGCAGCTTGTGGCAGGGGGCCTACGAGCAGTACTTC.